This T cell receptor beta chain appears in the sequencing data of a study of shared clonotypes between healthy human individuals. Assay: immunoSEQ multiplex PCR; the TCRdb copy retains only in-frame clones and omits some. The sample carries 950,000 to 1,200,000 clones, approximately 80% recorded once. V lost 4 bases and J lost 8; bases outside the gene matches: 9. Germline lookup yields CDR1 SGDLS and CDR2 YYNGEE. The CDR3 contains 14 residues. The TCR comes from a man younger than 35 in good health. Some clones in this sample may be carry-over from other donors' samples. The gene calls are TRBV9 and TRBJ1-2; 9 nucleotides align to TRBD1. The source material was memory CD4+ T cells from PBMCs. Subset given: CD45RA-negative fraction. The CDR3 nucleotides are TGTGCCAGCAGCCCGGGGACAGGGAGGTTCGGCTACACCTTC. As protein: CASSPGTGRFGYTF.